The T cell receptor (beta chain) under discussion was sequenced for a study of T cell responses to AZD1222 COVID-19 vaccine. TCRdb's copy holds only in-frame clones and misses some; the assay was immunoSEQ multiplex PCR. The table lists about 140,000 clones, around 85% of them singletons. Germline CDR1 and CDR2: SGHRS and YFSETQ. The CDR3 loop spans 15 amino acids. Trimming cost V 4 bases and J 2 bases, with 13 bases left between them. The clonotype originates from an adult in good health. The material was peripheral blood, obtained on day 0 of AZD1222 vaccination. The chain is built from TRBV5-1 and TRBJ2-1; a weak D match, TRBD2 (5 bases). In DNA form, the CDR3 reads TGCGCCAGCAGCCCCGGACTCGATGCCTACAATGAGCAGTTCTTC. Translated: CASSPGLDAYNEQFF. The full variable domain, in which reference TRBV5-1 and TRBJ2-1 provide the parts outside the CDR3, is KAGVTQTPRYLIKTRGQQVTLSCSPISGHRSVSWYQQTPGQGLQFLFEYFSETQRNKGNFPGRFSGRQFSNSRSEMNVSTLELGDSALYLCASSPGLDAYNEQFFGPGTRLTVL.